This passage covers 11 T cell receptor beta chains from one sample sequenced in a study of shared clonotypes between healthy human individuals (TCRdb year 2020). Receptor libraries were prepared by the immunoSEQ multiplex PCR assay. Drawn from immuneACCESS, this table holds only the in-frame rearrangements with V and J called that TCRdb kept. Clones are partly lost; checked studies trace under half to an unresolved V gene and leave the rest unexplained. The sample contains 2 million to 3 million clones, approximately 93% of them found a single time. The biggest ten clones account for more than 0.35% of the sample. The sample consisted of naive CD4+ T cells from PBMCs. The cell subset or site label here, explained by the study, means: CD45RA+ positively selected. All receptors derive from a man aged 18 to 29 in good health. Some clones in this sample may be carry-over from other donors' samples.

The chain carries TRBV5-4 and TRBJ2-1, with 10 bases lining up with TRBD1. This CDR3 has 14 residues. Germline CDR1 SGHNT, CDR2 YYREEE (reference sequence). The V and J ends lost 3 bases and 6 bases, in that order; junction bases with no gene match: 3. Here the CDR3 reads CASSSRDRGNEQFF. DNA of the CDR3: TGTGCCAGCAGCTCCCGGGACAGGGGCAATGAGCAGTTCTTC.

The chain is built from TRBV28 and TRBJ2-1, with TRBD2 identical over 10 bases. The CDR3 is 15 residues long. With V trimmed by 3 bases and J by 5 bases, 4 bases remained unmatched. Per germline, CDR1 MDHEN and CDR2 SYDVKM. CDR3 nucleotides: TGTGCCAGCAGTTTCCGGACTAGCGGTAACAATGAGCAGTTCTTC. Residues: CASSFRTSGNNEQFF.

The gene calls are TRBV29-1 and TRBJ2-7; perhaps TRBD1 as D (5 bases). V was clipped by 6 bases and J by 0 bases, with 12 bases between them. This CDR3 region has 13 residues. Germline CDR1 is SQVTM and CDR2 is ANQGSEA. The CDR3 here is CSVGHSSSYEQYF. CDR3 bases: TGCAGCGTCGGACATTCGAGCTCCTACGAGCAGTACTTC.

The V and J genes are TRBV18 and TRBJ2-1, with 7 bases that match TRBD1. After removal of 6 bases from V and 7 bases from J, the junction contained 3 bases not matched to a gene. Looked up from germline, CDR1 is KGHSH and CDR2 is LQKENI. The CDR3 contains 12 residues. In nucleotides, the CDR3 is TGTGCCAGCTCGATACAGGGGAATGAGCAGTTCTTC. Translating it yields CASSIQGNEQFF. The full variable domain, completed using reference TRBV18 and TRBJ2-1, is NAGVMQNPRHLVRRRGQEARLRCSPMKGHSHVYWYRQLPEEGLKFMVYLQKENIIDESGMPKERFSAEFPKEGPSILRIQQVVRGDSAAYFCASSIQGNEQFFGPGTRLTVL.

To note about this clone: This CDR3 is also generated by other DNA sequences in the sample. The V call is TRBV30, the J call TRBJ1-1; D possibly corresponds to TRBD1 (5 bases). V was cut by 4 bases and J by 2 bases, with 11 bases left in between. Germline V gene data show CDR1 as GTSNPN and CDR2 as SVGIG (reference sequence). This CDR3 region has 13 residues. CDR3 region: CAWTRDRNTEAFF. The DNA of the CDR3 is TGTGCCTGGACCAGAGACAGAAACACTGAAGCTTTCTTT.

The chain employs TRBV27 and TRBJ2-5; 9 bases align to TRBD1. Germline assignment: CDR1 MNHEY and CDR2 SMNVEV (reference sequence). With V trimmed by 2 bases and J by 4 bases, 5 bases remained unmatched. The CDR3 is 15 residues long. The CDR3 region is CASSLSGTGLETQYF. The CDR3 DNA is TGTGCCAGCAGTTTAAGCGGGACAGGGTTAGAGACCCAGTACTTC.

The rearrangement joins TRBV11-2 to TRBJ2-3; no definite D call. The CDR3 loop spans 15 amino acids. V was clipped by 5 bases and J by 0 bases, with 12 bases between them. The germline V gene has CDR1 SGHAT and CDR2 FQNNGV. The CDR3 region is CASSRDKRSTDTQYF. The DNA of the CDR3 is TGTGCCAGCAGCCGCGACAAGAGAAGCACAGATACGCAGTATTTT.

The chain recombines TRBV18 with TRBJ2-3; D perhaps matches TRBD1 (6 bases). Germline loops: CDR1 KGHSH, CDR2 LQKENI. Trimming took off 5 bases at V and 6 bases at J, with 12 bases between the two ends. The CDR3 covers 13 residues. The CDR3 coding sequence is TGTGCCAGCTCATCCGGACAGTCCGATACGCAGTATTTT. Translated: CASSSGQSDTQYF.

This chain links TRBV2 with TRBJ2-1; no definite D call. Germline V lookup: CDR1 SNHLY, CDR2 FYNNEI. The CDR3 covers 16 residues. The germline V and J ends were trimmed by 4 bases and 3 bases, with 16 bases remaining between them. The CDR3 coding sequence is TGTGCCAGCAGTGGGTCATTGGCGGCTAGCTACAATGAGCAGTTCTTC. Encoded protein: CASSGSLAASYNEQFF.

Comments on this clone: The sample has other DNA sequences that encode this CDR3 too. This chain joins TRBV5-1 and TRBJ2-1; D is undetermined. The CDR3 has 13 residues. Germline lookup yields CDR1 SGHRS and CDR2 YFSETQ. V lost 0 bases and J 4 bases, leaving 5 bases between the germline ends. CDR3 sequence reads: CASSLASYNEQFF. DNA for the CDR3: TGCGCCAGCAGCTTGGCCAGTTACAATGAGCAGTTCTTC.

CDR3 loop: CASALGAESYEQYF. CDR3 sequence (DNA): TGTGCTAGTGCCCTTGGGGCCGAATCCTACGAGCAGTACTTC. This chain uses TRBV12-5 with TRBJ2-7; D might be TRBD1 (5 bases). V dropped 7 bases and J dropped 1 base, with 14 bases sitting between them. This CDR3 has 14 amino acids. The V gene's germline CDR1 is LGHNT and CDR2 FRNRAP.